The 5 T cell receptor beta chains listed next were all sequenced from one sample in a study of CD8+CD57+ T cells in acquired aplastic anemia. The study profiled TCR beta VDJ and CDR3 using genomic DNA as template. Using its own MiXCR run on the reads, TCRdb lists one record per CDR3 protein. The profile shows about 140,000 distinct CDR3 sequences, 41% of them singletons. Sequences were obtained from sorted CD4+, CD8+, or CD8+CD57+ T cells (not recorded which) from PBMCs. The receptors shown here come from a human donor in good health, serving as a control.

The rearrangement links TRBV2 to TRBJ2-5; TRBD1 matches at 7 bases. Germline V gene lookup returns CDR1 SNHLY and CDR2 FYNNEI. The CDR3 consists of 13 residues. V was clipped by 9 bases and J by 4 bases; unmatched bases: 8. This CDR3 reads CARRQGLRETQYF. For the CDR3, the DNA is TGTGCCAGAAGACAGGGCCTGAGAGAGACCCAGTACTTC.

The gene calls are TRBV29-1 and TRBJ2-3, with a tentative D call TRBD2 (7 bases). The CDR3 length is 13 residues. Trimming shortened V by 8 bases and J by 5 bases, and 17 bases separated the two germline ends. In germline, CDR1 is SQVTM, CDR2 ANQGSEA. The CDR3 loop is CSFGGARLDTQYF. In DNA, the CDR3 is TGCAGCTTTGGGGGGGCCAGGTTAGATACGCAGTATTTT.

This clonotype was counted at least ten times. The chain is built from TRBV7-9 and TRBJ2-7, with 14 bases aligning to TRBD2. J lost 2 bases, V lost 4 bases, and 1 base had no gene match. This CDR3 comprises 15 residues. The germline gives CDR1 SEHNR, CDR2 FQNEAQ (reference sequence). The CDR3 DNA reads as TGTGCCAGCAGCTCGGGACTAGCGGGGGCCTACGAGCAGTACTTC. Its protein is CASSSGLAGAYEQYF.

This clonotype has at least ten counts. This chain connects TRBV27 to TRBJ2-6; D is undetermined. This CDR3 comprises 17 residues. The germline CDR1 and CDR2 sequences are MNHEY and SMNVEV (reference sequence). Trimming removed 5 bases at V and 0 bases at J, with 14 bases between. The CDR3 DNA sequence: TGTGCCAGCAGTAGTGTAGGGTCTAGCTCTGGGGCCAACGTCCTGACTTTC. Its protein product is CASSSVGSSSGANVLTF. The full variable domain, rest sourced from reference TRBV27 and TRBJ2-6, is EAQVTQNPRYLITVTGKKLTVTCSQNMNHEYMSWYRQDPGLGLRQIYYSMNVEVTDKGDVPEGYKVSRKEKRNFPLILESPSPNQTSLYFCASSSVGSSSGANVLTFGAGSRLTVL.

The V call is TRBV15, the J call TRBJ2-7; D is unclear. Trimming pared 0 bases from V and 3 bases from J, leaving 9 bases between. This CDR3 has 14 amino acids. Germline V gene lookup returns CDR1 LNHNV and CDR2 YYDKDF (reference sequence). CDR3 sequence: CATSRDFVVYEQYF. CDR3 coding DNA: TGTGCCACCAGCAGAGATTTCGTGGTCTACGAGCAGTACTTC.